This TCR beta chain comes out of a study of T cells in Graves' hyperthyroidism and ophthalmopathy. Study background: Peripheral blood collection took place at initial diagnosis, before any treatment.

TCR beta CDR3 sequences were amplified from RNA transcripts. HTBI primers were used for first-round RT-PCR of the TCR CDR3. TCRdb independently ran MiXCR on the multiplex PCR reads; one entry per CDR3 protein. This table holds hundreds of thousands of distinct CDR3 sequences, around 39% found once. This clonotype was observed many times. Subjects aged 18 to 65 presented with newly diagnosed hyperthyroidism of less than 2 months' duration. The study left out patients who had uncontrolled infection, other autoimmune disease, pregnancy or lactation. PBMCs came from about 10 ml fresh peripheral blood. CDR1 and CDR2 from the germline V gene are ENHRY and SYGVKD. The CDR3 covers 16 residues. Trimming left V 5 bases short and J 4 bases short, with 20 bases between.

V usage is TRBV10-3 and J usage is TRBJ1-1; unclear D gene. The sequenced sample was blood. The sequence came from a man in his late teens or twenties with Graves' hyperthyroidism. The CDR3, as DNA: TGTGCCATCAGTTCTCCTCCCGGGAGGGAGGTCACTGAAGCTTTCTTT. Translated, it gives CAISSPPGREVTEAFF.